This T cell receptor (beta chain) was identified in a study of cytomegalovirus exposure and HLA in healthy donors. General study points: In a later analysis, across HLA loci, associated TCR counts were highest for DRB1, lowest for HLA-C.

This CDR3 region has 14 residues. The V end lost 6 bases, the J end lost 0 bases, and 11 bases lay between the germline ends. CDR1 and CDR2 (germline): MNHEY, SMNVEV (reference sequence). A word on this clone: Antigen unknown.

The study ran its PCR with 60 Vbeta and 13 Jbeta primers. Method: immunoSEQ multiplex PCR; TCRdb's copy keeps in-frame clones and lacks some. The sample has tens of thousands of clones, 60% to 80% seen once; the top ten hold roughly a quarter. The TCR originated in a woman in her fifties or sixties in good health and CMV-seropositive. This rearrangement joins TRBV27 to TRBJ1-2; D is perhaps TRBD1 (6 bases). Specimen: PBMCs. The CDR3 DNA reads TGTGCCAGCAGCTTACAGGGCTCTAACTATGGCTACACCTTC. Translated: CASSLQGSNYGYTF.